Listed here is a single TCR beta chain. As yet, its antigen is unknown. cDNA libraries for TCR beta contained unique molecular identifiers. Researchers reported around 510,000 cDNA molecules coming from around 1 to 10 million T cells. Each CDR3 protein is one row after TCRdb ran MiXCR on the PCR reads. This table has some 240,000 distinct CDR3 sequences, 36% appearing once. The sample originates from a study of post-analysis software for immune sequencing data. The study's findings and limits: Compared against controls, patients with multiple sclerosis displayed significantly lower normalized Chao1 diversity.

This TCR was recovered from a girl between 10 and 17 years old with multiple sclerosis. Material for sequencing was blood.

CDR3 sequence: CASREGYNEQYF. DNA of the CDR3: TGCGCCAGCAGGGAGGGCTACAATGAGCAGTACTTC. The rearrangement joins TRBV5-1 to TRBJ2-1; a possible D gene is TRBD2 (6 bases). The better agreement between TRBJ2-7 and the DNA end casts doubt on the J call. The CDR3 is 12 residues long. The germline V gene has CDR1 SGHRS and CDR2 YFSETQ.